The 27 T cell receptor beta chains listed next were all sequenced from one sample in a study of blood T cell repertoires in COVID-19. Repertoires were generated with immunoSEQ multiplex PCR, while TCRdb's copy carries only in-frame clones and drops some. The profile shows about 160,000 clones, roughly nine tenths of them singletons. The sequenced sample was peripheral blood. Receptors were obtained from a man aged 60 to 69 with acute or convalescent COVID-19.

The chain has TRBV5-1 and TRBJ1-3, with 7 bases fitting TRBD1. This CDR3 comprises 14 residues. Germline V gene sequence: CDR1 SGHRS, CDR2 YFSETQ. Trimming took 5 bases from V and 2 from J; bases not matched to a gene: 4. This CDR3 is CASSKDRAGNTIYF. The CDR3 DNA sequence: TGCGCCAGCAGTAAAGACAGGGCTGGAAACACCATATATTTT.

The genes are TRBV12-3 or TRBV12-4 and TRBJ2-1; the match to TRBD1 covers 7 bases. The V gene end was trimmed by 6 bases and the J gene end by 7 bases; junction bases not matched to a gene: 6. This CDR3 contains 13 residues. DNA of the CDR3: TGTGCCAGCAGCCCCGACAGGGCTAATGAGCAGTTCTTC. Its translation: CASSPDRANEQFF.

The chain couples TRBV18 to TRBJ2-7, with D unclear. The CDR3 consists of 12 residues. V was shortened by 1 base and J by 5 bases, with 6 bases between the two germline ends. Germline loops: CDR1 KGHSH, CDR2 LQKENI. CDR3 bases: TGTGCCAGCTCACCACTGGGCAACGAGCAGTACTTC. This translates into CASSPLGNEQYF.

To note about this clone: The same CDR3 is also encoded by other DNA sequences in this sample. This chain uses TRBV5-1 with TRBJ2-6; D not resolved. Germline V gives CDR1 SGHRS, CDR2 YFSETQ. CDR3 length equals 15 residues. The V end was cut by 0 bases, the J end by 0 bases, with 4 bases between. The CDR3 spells CASSLGSSGANVLTF. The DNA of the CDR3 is TGCGCCAGCAGCTTGGGGAGCTCTGGGGCCAACGTCCTGACTTTC. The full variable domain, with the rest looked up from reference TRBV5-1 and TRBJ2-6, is KAGVTQTPRYLIKTRGQQVTLSCSPISGHRSVSWYQQTPGQGLQFLFEYFSETQRNKGNFPGRFSGRQFSNSRSEMNVSTLELGDSALYLCASSLGSSGANVLTFGAGSRLTVL.

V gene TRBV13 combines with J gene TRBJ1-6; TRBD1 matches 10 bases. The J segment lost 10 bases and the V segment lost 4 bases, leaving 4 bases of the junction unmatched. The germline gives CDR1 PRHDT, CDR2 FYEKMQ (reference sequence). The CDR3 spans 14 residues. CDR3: CASSSDRGLSPLHF. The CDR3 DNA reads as TGTGCCAGCAGCTCGGACAGGGGGTTGTCACCCCTCCACTTT.

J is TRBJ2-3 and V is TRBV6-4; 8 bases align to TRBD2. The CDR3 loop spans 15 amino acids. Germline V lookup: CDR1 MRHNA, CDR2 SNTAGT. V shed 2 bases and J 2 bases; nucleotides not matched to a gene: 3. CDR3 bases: TGTGCCAGCAGTGACGTCGGGGGGGCCACAGATACGCAGTATTTT. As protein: CASSDVGGATDTQYF.

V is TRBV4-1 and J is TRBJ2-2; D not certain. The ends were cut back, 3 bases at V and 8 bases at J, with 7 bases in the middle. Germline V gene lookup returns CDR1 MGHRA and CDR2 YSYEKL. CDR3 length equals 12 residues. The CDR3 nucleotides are TGCGCCAGCAGCCAGCTATCGGGGGAGCTGTTTTTT. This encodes CASSQLSGELFF.

CDR3 sequence: CASSVGAGNYGYTF. CDR3 sequence (DNA): TGTGCCAGCAGCGTAGGAGCGGGGAACTATGGCTACACCTTC. This chain uses TRBV9 with TRBJ1-2; no clear D. The V end lost 0 bases, the J end lost 2 bases, and 8 bases lay between the germline ends. The CDR3 length is 14 residues. The V gene's germline CDR1 is SGDLS and CDR2 YYNGEE.

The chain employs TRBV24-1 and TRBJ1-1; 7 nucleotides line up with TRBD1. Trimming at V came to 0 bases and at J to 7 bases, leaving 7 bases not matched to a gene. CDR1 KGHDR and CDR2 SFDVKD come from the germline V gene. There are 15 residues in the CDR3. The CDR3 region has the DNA TGTGCCACCAGTGATTTGAGGGGGCTGGGATATGAAGCTTTCTTT. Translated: CATSDLRGLGYEAFF.

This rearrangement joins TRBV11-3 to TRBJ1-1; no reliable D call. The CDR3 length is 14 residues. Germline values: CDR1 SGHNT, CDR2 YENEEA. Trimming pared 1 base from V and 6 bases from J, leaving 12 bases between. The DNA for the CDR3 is TGTGCCAGCAGCTTAGGTGTTGAGGGAGCTGAAGCTTTCTTT. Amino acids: CASSLGVEGAEAFF. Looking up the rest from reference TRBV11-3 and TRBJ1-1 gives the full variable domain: EAGVVQSPRYKIIEKKQPVAFWCNPISGHNTLYWYLQNLGQGPELLIRYENEEAVDDSQLPKDRFSAERLKGVDSTLKIQPAELGDSAVYLCASSLGVEGAEAFFGQGTRLTVV.

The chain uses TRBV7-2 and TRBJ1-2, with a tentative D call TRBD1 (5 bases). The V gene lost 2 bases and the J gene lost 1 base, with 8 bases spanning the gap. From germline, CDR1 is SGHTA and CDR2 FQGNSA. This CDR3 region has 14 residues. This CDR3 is CASSLTTVNYGYTF. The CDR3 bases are TGTGCCAGCAGCTTAACGACAGTTAACTATGGCTACACCTTC.

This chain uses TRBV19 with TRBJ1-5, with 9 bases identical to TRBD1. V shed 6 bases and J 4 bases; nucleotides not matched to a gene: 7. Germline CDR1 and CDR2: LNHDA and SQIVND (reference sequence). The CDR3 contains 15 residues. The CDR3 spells CASRNSGTGNQPQHF. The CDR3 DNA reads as TGTGCCAGTAGAAATTCCGGGACAGGGAATCAGCCCCAGCATTTT.

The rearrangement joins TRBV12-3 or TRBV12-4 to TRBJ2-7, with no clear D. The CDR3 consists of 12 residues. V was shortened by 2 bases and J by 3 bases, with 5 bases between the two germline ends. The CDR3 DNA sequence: TGTGCCAGCAGTTTATCGCGCTACGAGCAGTACTTC. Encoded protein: CASSLSRYEQYF.

This CDR3 reads CASSFNTGYEQYF. The DNA for the CDR3 is TGTGCCAGCAGCTTTAATACAGGCTACGAGCAGTACTTC. This rearrangement joins TRBV7-6 to TRBJ2-7; D is perhaps TRBD1 (5 bases). V dropped 3 bases and J dropped 3 bases, with 9 bases sitting between them. The CDR3 runs 13 residues. The V gene's germline CDR1 is SGHVS and CDR2 FNYEAQ. The full variable domain, its missing parts supplied by reference TRBV7-6 and TRBJ2-7, is GAGVSQSPRYKVTKRGQDVALRCDPISGHVSLYWYRQALGQGPEFLTYFNYEAQQDKSGLPNDRFSAERPEGSISTLTIQRTEQRDSAMYRCASSFNTGYEQYFGPGTRLTVT.

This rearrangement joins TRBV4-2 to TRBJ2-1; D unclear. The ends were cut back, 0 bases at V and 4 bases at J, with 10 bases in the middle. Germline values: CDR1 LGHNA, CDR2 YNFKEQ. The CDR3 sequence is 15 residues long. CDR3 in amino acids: CASSQDKAGYNEQFF. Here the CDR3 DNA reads TGTGCCAGCAGCCAAGATAAGGCAGGATACAATGAGCAGTTCTTC.

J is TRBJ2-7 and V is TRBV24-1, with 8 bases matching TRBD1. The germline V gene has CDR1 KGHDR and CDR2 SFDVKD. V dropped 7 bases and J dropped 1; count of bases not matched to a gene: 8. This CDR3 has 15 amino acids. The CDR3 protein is CATSLDRANSYEQYF. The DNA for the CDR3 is TGTGCCACCAGCTTGGACAGGGCGAATTCCTACGAGCAGTACTTC.

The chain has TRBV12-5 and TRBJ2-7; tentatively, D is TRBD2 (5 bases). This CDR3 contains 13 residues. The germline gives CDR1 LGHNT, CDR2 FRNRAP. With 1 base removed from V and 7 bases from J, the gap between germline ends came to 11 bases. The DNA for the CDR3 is TGTGCTAGTGGTTTGGACAATACTAGGGAGCAGTACTTC. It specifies CASGLDNTREQYF.

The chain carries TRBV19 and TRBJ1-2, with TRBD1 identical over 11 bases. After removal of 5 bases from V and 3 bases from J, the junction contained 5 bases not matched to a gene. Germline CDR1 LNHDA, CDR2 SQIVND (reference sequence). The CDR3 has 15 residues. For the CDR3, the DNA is TGTGCCAGTAGTGCACCGGGACAGGGGGACTATGGCTACACCTTC. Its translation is CASSAPGQGDYGYTF.

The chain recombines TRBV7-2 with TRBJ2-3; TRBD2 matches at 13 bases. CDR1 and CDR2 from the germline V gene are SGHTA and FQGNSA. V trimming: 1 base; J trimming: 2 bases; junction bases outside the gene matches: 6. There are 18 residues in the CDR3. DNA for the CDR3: TGTGCCAGCAGCTTAGGGGTACTAGCGGGGGGGCCCACAGATACGCAGTATTTT. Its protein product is CASSLGVLAGGPTDTQYF. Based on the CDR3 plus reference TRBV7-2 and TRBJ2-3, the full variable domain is GAGVSQSPSNKVTEKGKDVELRCDPISGHTALYWYRQSLGQGLEFLIYFQGNSAPDKSGLPSDRFSAERTGGSVSTLTIQRTQQEDSAVYLCASSLGVLAGGPTDTQYFGPGTRLTVL.

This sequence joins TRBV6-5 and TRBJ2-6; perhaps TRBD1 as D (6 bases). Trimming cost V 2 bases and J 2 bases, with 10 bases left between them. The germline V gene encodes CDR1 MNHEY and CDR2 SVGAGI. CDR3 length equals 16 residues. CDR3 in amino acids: CASSYDHRAGANVLTF. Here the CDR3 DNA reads TGTGCCAGCAGTTACGACCACAGGGCTGGGGCCAACGTCCTGACTTTC.

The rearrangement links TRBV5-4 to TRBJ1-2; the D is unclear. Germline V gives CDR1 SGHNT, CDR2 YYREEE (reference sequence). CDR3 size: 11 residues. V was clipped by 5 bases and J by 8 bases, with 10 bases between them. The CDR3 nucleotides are TGTGCCAGCAGTATCGGGAACGGCTACACCTTC. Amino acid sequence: CASSIGNGYTF.

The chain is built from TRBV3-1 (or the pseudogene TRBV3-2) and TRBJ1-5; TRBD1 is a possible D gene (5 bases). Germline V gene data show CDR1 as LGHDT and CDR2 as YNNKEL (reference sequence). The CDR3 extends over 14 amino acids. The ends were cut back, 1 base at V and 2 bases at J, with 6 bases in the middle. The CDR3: CASSQGQRNQPQHF. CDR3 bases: TGTGCCAGCAGCCAAGGACAGCGCAATCAGCCCCAGCATTTT.

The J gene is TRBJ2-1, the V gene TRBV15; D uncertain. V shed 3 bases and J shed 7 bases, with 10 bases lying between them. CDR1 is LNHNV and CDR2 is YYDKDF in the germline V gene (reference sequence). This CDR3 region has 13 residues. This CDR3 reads CATSSQTGNEQFF. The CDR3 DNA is TGTGCCACCAGCAGTCAGACCGGGAATGAGCAGTTCTTC.

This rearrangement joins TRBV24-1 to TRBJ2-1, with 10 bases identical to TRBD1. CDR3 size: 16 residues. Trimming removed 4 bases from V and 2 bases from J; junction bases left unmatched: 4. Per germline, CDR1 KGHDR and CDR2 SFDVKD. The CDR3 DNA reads TGTGCCACCAGTGACCGTGGACAGGGGGCCTACAATGAGCAGTTCTTC. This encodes CATSDRGQGAYNEQFF.

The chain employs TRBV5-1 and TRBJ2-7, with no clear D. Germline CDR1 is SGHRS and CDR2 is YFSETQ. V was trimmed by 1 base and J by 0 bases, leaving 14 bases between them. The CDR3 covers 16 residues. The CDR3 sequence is CASSLFPRPSSYEQYF. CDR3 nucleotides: TGCGCCAGCAGCTTGTTCCCCAGGCCAAGCTCCTACGAGCAGTACTTC.

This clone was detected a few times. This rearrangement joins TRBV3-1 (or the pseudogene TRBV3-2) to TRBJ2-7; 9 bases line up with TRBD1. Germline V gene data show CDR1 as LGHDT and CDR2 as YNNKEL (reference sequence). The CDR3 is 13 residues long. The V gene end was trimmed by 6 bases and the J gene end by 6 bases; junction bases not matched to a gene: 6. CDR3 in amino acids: CASSRDRAGEQYF. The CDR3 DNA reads TGTGCCAGCAGTCGGGACAGGGCTGGCGAGCAGTACTTC.

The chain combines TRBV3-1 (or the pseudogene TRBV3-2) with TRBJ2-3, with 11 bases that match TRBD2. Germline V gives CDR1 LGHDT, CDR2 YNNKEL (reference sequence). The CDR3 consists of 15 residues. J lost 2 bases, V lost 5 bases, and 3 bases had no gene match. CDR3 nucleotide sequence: TGTGCCAGCAGCGCGACTAGCGGGGCCACAGATACGCAGTATTTT. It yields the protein CASSATSGATDTQYF.